Below are 27 T cell receptor beta chains sequenced from a single sample in a study of Ad26.COV2.S vaccination and SARS-CoV-2 variants (dated by TCRdb to 2020 to 2023). The treatment or condition tag for this specimen amounts to: around 19 received Ad26.COV2.S at low or high dose, single or two shots; a few received placebo; per-sample allocation not given. For vaccine and placebo recipients, repertoires were sequenced using samples collected on day 63 after the first injection. The library came from the immunoSEQ multiplex PCR assay. TCRdb limited this immuneACCESS table to in-frame rearrangements with V and J called. A share of clones is missing; checked studies link under half to unresolved V genes, and the rest is unexplained. In this sample the table shows 440,000 or so clones, about 90% of which occur a single time. Approximately 4.5% of the sample is taken by the ten largest. The source material was peripheral blood, sampled in a trial of Ad26.COV2.S vaccine versus placebo. These receptors were collected from a person aged 18 to 65 who received the Ad26.COV2.S COVID-19 vaccine or a placebo.

This CDR3 is CASSPILVTVYNEQFF. The CDR3, as DNA: TGTGCCAGCAGCCCGATACTAGTTACCGTCTACAATGAGCAGTTCTTC. V usage is TRBV7-9 and J usage is TRBJ2-1; D may be TRBD2 (5 bases). The germline V gene has CDR1 SEHNR and CDR2 FQNEAQ (reference sequence). This CDR3 region has 16 residues. Trimming shortened V by 5 bases and J by 3 bases, and 17 bases separated the two germline ends.

The gene calls are TRBV5-1 and TRBJ2-6, with 9 bases aligning to TRBD1. The J segment lost 0 bases and the V segment lost 4 bases, leaving 5 bases of the junction unmatched. Per the germline V gene, CDR1 is SGHRS and CDR2 is YFSETQ. The CDR3 covers 17 residues. The CDR3 DNA sequence: TGCGCCAGCAGCCCGACAGGGGGTTACTCTGGGGCCAACGTCCTGACTTTC. Translating gives CASSPTGGYSGANVLTF.

The CDR3 loop reads CASSAASGTGGYEQFF. CDR3 nucleotides: TGTGCCAGCAGCGCTGCCTCCGGGACAGGGGGCTATGAGCAGTTCTTC. V is TRBV9 and J is TRBJ2-1, with TRBD1 matching over 12 bases. J gave up 8 bases and V 3 bases, and 9 bases lay outside the gene matches. The CDR3 contains 16 residues. Germline V gene lookup returns CDR1 SGDLS and CDR2 YYNGEE.

This chain uses TRBV28 with TRBJ1-4; a weak D match, TRBD1 (6 bases). V was cut by 5 bases and J by 0 bases, with 10 bases left in between. The CDR3 contains 15 residues. Germline V gene data show CDR1 as MDHEN and CDR2 as SYDVKM. CDR3 protein: CASSTRTATNEKLFF. DNA for the CDR3: TGTGCCAGCAGTACCCGGACAGCAACTAATGAAAAACTGTTTTTT.

This clone was detected once. This chain uses TRBV27 with TRBJ2-3, with 10 bases fitting TRBD2. V gave up 2 bases and J gave up 9 bases; unmatched junction bases: 8. There are 15 residues in the CDR3. Germline-derived CDR1 and CDR2 are MNHEY and SMNVEV (reference sequence). CDR3 loop: CASSLGLAGETTQYF. CDR3 nucleotide sequence: TGTGCCAGCAGTTTAGGGCTAGCGGGAGAAACGACGCAGTATTTT.

V is TRBV14 and J is TRBJ2-1; D perhaps matches TRBD2 (6 bases). CDR1 and CDR2 (germline): SGHDN, FVKESK. V lost 4 bases and J 4 bases, leaving 14 bases between the germline ends. CDR3 size: 15 residues. The CDR3 spells CASSPNWEAYNEQFF. The DNA for the CDR3 is TGTGCCAGCAGCCCTAATTGGGAGGCGTACAATGAGCAGTTCTTC.

The chain combines TRBV6-2 or TRBV6-3 with TRBJ2-1; the D is unclear. The CDR3 runs to 12 residues. Germline lookup yields CDR1 MNHEY and CDR2 SVGEGT. V was trimmed by 2 bases and J by 10 bases, leaving 9 bases between them. The DNA of the CDR3 is TGTGCCAGCAGTTACCGGACCGGGGAGCAGTTCTTC. Its protein product is CASSYRTGEQFF.

The chain carries TRBV9 and TRBJ2-2; 11 nucleotides align to TRBD1. CDR1 is SGDLS, CDR2 YYNGEE, per germline. Germline trimming cut 3 bases from V and 3 bases from J; bases unmatched to any gene: 10. The CDR3 length is 18 residues. CDR3 nucleotides: TGTGCCAGCAGCGAGCCCCGGGACAGGGGGTATGACACCGGGGAGCTGTTTTTT. Translated, it gives CASSEPRDRGYDTGELFF.

The gene calls are TRBV21-1 and TRBJ2-7; the table's D gene call, TRBD1, was not cross checked with the DNA. TRBV21-1 is designated a pseudogene. The CDR3 sequence is 15 residues long. The CDR3 DNA sequence: TGTGCCAGCAGCAAAAAGCCAGGAACCCTTTACGAGCAGTACTTC. It specifies CASSKKPGTLYEQYF.

This clone was observed a single time. At the DNA level, this CDR3 is encoded by other sequences in the same sample as well. The chain recombines TRBV28 with TRBJ2-7; 12 bases match TRBD2. Unmatched junction bases numbered 5, after V lost 4 bases and J lost 4 bases. CDR1 and CDR2 (germline): MDHEN, SYDVKM. This CDR3 is 15 amino acids long. This CDR3 reads CASSSRTSGTYEQYF. The CDR3 bases are TGTGCCAGCAGTTCTAGGACTAGCGGGACGTACGAGCAGTACTTC.

As DNA, the CDR3 is TGTGCCAGCAGTTTAGGGACAGGGATTTTCTACGAGCAGTACTTC. Amino acid sequence: CASSLGTGIFYEQYF. The rearrangement links TRBV28 to TRBJ2-7; 9 bases agree with TRBD1. Trimming cost V 2 bases and J 3 bases; bases outside gene matches: 5. The CDR3 extends over 15 amino acids. From germline, CDR1 is MDHEN and CDR2 SYDVKM.

The rearrangement uses TRBV7-3 and TRBJ2-7; a weak D match, TRBD1 (7 bases). Germline V gene data show CDR1 as SGHTA and CDR2 as FQGTGA. Between the trimmed V and J ends, which lost 5 bases and 4 bases, there was a span of 21 bases. The CDR3 length is 16 residues. The CDR3 DNA is TGTGCCAGCAGCCCCGAGGGGGGTGCAGGGGGTTACGAGCAGTACTTC. It is translated as CASSPEGGAGGYEQYF.

V usage is TRBV18 and J usage is TRBJ2-3, with TRBD2 as a possible D gene (5 bases). CDR3 size: 14 residues. Germline CDR1 KGHSH, CDR2 LQKENI. Trimming removed 2 bases at V and 1 base at J, with 7 bases between. DNA of the CDR3: TGTGCCAGCTCACCAAAACTAGGCACAGATACGCAGTATTTT. Protein sequence: CASSPKLGTDTQYF. The full variable domain, its missing parts supplied by reference TRBV18 and TRBJ2-3, is NAGVMQNPRHLVRRRGQEARLRCSPMKGHSHVYWYRQLPEEGLKFMVYLQKENIIDESGMPKERFSAEFPKEGPSILRIQQVVRGDSAAYFCASSPKLGTDTQYFGPGTRLTVL.

The CDR3 region has the DNA TGTGCCAGCAGCCACAGAGGGTCGAACACTGAAGCTTTCTTT. Translating it yields CASSHRGSNTEAFF. The V gene is TRBV3-1 (or the pseudogene TRBV3-2), the J gene TRBJ1-1, with D unresolved. Germline assignment: CDR1 LGHDT and CDR2 YNNKEL (reference sequence). This CDR3 has 14 residues. Trimming stripped 3 bases from V and 1 base from J, with 9 bases between.

The chain links TRBV27 to TRBJ2-7; D is uncertain. Between the trimmed V and J ends, which lost 6 bases and 5 bases, there was a span of 8 bases. This CDR3 is 11 amino acids long. CDR1 is MNHEY, CDR2 SMNVEV, per germline (reference sequence). The CDR3 region has the DNA TGTGCCAGCAGGGGGTCCGACGAGCAGTACTTC. This sequence encodes CASRGSDEQYF.

J is TRBJ2-7 and V is TRBV27; D may be TRBD2 (5 bases). CDR1 MNHEY and CDR2 SMNVEV come from the germline V gene (reference sequence). The CDR3 sequence is 12 residues long. Trimming removed 6 bases from V and 1 base from J, with 7 bases in between. CDR3 bases: TGTGCCAGCAGAACGGGATCCTACGAGCAGTACTTC. It is translated as CASRTGSYEQYF.

This chain joins TRBV28 and TRBJ1-6, with TRBD1 as a possible D gene (6 bases). Trimming shortened V by 6 bases and J by 9 bases, and 18 bases separated the two germline ends. CDR1 MDHEN and CDR2 SYDVKM come from the germline V gene. There are 15 residues in the CDR3. The CDR3 DNA is TGTGCCAGCAGCCGCCCAGGGGTCGGAGGTTCACCCCTCCACTTT. Translated: CASSRPGVGGSPLHF.

The chain links TRBV9 to TRBJ1-1; D gene unclear. Germline V gene data show CDR1 as SGDLS and CDR2 as YYNGEE. Trimming shortened V by 1 base and J by 0 bases, and 19 bases separated the two germline ends. This CDR3 has 18 amino acids. The CDR3 reads CASSVIGRAPPMNTEAFF. The CDR3, as DNA: TGTGCCAGCAGCGTAATCGGTCGAGCACCTCCCATGAACACTGAAGCTTTCTTT. The entire variable domain, with the rest obtained from reference TRBV9 and TRBJ1-1, is as follows: DSGVTQTPKHLITATGQRVTLRCSPRSGDLSVYWYQQSLDQGLQFLIQYYNGEERAKGNILERFSAQQFPDLHSELNLSSLELGDSALYFCASSVIGRAPPMNTEAFFGQGTRLTVV.

The V gene is TRBV19, the J gene TRBJ2-1, with 9 bases identical to TRBD1. The germline V gene encodes CDR1 LNHDA and CDR2 SQIVND (reference sequence). With V trimmed by 9 bases and J by 7 bases, 16 bases remained unmatched. This CDR3 has 16 amino acids. The CDR3, as DNA: TGTGCCAGCTCTAAAGGGGGGGGACAGGGAAGGAATGAGCAGTTCTTC. This gives the protein CASSKGGGQGRNEQFF.

The V and J genes are TRBV5-5 and TRBJ2-1; TRBD2 matches at 10 bases. Trimming removed 4 bases from V and 4 bases from J; junction bases left unmatched: 5. CDR1 is SGHKS, CDR2 YYEKEE, per germline (reference sequence). The CDR3 has 15 amino acids. This CDR3 reads CASSPGLAVYNEQFF. The DNA of the CDR3 is TGTGCCAGCAGCCCCGGACTAGCGGTATACAATGAGCAGTTCTTC.

The chain is built from TRBV4-3 and TRBJ2-1; 7 positions match TRBD2. In germline, CDR1 is LGHNA, CDR2 YSLEER. The V and J ends lost 1 base and 8 bases, in that order; junction bases with no gene match: 11. There are 16 residues in the CDR3. CDR3 protein: CASSQGRGRAGDEQFF. In DNA, the CDR3 is TGCGCCAGCAGCCAAGGTCGAGGGAGGGCCGGGGATGAGCAGTTCTTC.

This rearrangement joins TRBV5-4 to TRBJ2-5; 9 nucleotides align to TRBD1. This CDR3 spans 15 amino acids. V was pared by 4 bases and J by 4 bases, with 8 bases of the junction left unmatched. Germline V gene data show CDR1 as SGHNT and CDR2 as YYREEE (reference sequence). CDR3 sequence reads: CASSAPGTGRETQYF. For the CDR3, the DNA is TGTGCCAGCAGCGCCCCCGGGACAGGGAGAGAGACCCAGTACTTC.

Details on this clone: The junction and the germline gene differ at one end; a read error may be behind it. The rearrangement uses TRBV4-3 and TRBJ2-7; D is ambiguous. CDR3 size: 16 residues. Per the germline V gene, CDR1 is LGHNA and CDR2 is YSLEER. CDR3 DNA: TGCACCAGCAGCCAAGATTTGACCAATAACCTCCACGAGCAGTACTTC. It is translated as CTSSQDLTNNLHEQYF.

The chain is built from TRBV19 and TRBJ1-2, with D unresolved. Germline CDR1 is LNHDA and CDR2 is SQIVND (reference sequence). The V and J ends lost 2 bases and 2 bases respectively, with 12 bases between them. The CDR3 has 15 residues. This chain's CDR3 is CASSIRREANYGYTF. Here the CDR3 DNA reads TGTGCCAGTAGTATACGGAGGGAAGCAAACTATGGCTACACCTTC.

CDR3 nucleotides: TGCGCCAGCAGCCCCGCCGGGACAGCCAACACTGAAGCTTTCTTT. It yields the protein CASSPAGTANTEAFF. This chain links TRBV5-1 with TRBJ1-1, with 7 bases identical to TRBD1. V gave up 4 bases and J gave up 2 bases; unmatched junction bases: 8. There are 15 residues in the CDR3. Germline V gene sequence: CDR1 SGHRS, CDR2 YFSETQ.

The V call is TRBV7-2, the J call TRBJ2-7; D tentatively reads TRBD1 or TRBD2 (5 bases each). Germline loops: CDR1 SGHTA, CDR2 FQGNSA. Trimming stripped 2 bases from V and 0 bases from J, with 14 bases between. The CDR3 has 16 amino acids. The CDR3 nucleotides read TGTGCCAGCAGCTTACGGGGCAGGTCGAGCTCCTACGAGCAGTACTTC. Residues: CASSLRGRSSSYEQYF.

The rearrangement uses TRBV7-9 and TRBJ2-6; no clear D. Germline V gene sequence: CDR1 SEHNR, CDR2 FQNEAQ (reference sequence). Between the trimmed V and J ends, which lost 3 bases and 0 bases, there was a span of 3 bases. The CDR3 extends over 14 amino acids. CDR3 loop: CASSFSSGANVLTF. The CDR3 nucleotides read TGTGCCAGCAGCTTCTCCTCTGGGGCCAACGTCCTGACTTTC.